This T cell receptor beta chain was recovered during a study of cytomegalovirus exposure and HLA in healthy donors. In the PCR, 60 Vbeta and 13 Jbeta primers were used. Generated by immunoSEQ multiplex PCR, the TCRdb table keeps only in-frame clones and is missing some. The table lists 200,000 or so clones, roughly 80% of them singletons, with 6.5% in the top ten. V was clipped by 0 bases and J by 3 bases, with 12 bases between them. Germline-derived CDR1 and CDR2 are LGHNA and YSLEER. The length of the CDR3 is 16 residues. The sample consisted of PBMCs. This receptor was taken from a woman aged 50 to 60 in good health and CMV-seropositive. The rearrangement joins TRBV4-3 to TRBJ2-1; no firm D call. The CDR3 is CASSQEVSAGYNEQFF. The CDR3, as DNA: TGCGCCAGCAGCCAAGAGGTGAGCGCCGGCTACAATGAGCAGTTCTTC.